The 29 T cell receptor beta chains listed next were all sequenced from one sample in a study of T cells in localized non-small cell lung cancer. The protocol was immunoSEQ multiplex PCR, while the TCRdb copy is restricted to in-frame clones and leaves out a portion. This sample has around 96,000 clones, with approximately 91% found just once. This specimen was PBMCs, taken before any cancer treatment. These receptor sequences come from a woman aged 35-70 years with stage II squamous cell lung carcinoma.

This clone was seen just once. V and J are TRBV15 and TRBJ1-5; D not resolved. This CDR3 has 18 amino acids. Germline V gene sequence: CDR1 LNHNV, CDR2 YYDKDF (reference sequence). The V end was cut by 1 base, the J end by 2 bases, with 18 bases between. CDR3 DNA: TGTGCCACCAGCAGAGCTAAGGGAGCACAGCGAGGCAATCAGCCCCAGCATTTT. This sequence encodes CATSRAKGAQRGNQPQHF.

CDR3 amino acids: CASSPGLSGKTQYF. The DNA of the CDR3 is TGTGCCAGCAGCCCCGGGCTTTCCGGGAAGACCCAGTACTTC. V gene TRBV4-2 combines with J gene TRBJ2-5, with D possibly matching TRBD2 (5 bases). This CDR3 is built from 14 residues. V gave up 4 bases and J gave up 6 bases, with 15 bases separating them. The germline gives CDR1 LGHNA, CDR2 YNFKEQ.

The V and J genes are TRBV9 and TRBJ2-5, with unresolved D. This CDR3 has 14 residues. Germline assignment: CDR1 SGDLS and CDR2 YYNGEE. Trimming pared 0 bases from V and 0 bases from J, leaving 6 bases between. The CDR3 DNA is TGTGCCAGCAGCGTAGTCGACAACCAAGAGACCCAGTACTTC. This encodes CASSVVDNQETQYF.

This rearrangement joins TRBV2 to TRBJ2-1; D possibly corresponds to TRBD2 (6 bases). CDR3 length: 21 amino acids. Per germline, CDR1 SNHLY and CDR2 FYNNEI. V was shortened by 6 bases and J by 0 bases, with 30 bases between the two germline ends. The CDR3 region is CASRRLVDNVGIRSSYNEQFF. CDR3 nucleotides: TGTGCCAGCAGACGACTAGTAGATAACGTAGGCATTAGAAGCTCCTACAATGAGCAGTTCTTC.

V is TRBV28 and J is TRBJ1-1, with a weak D call TRBD1 (6 bases). CDR1 is MDHEN, CDR2 SYDVKM, per germline. The germline V and J ends were trimmed by 5 bases and 4 bases, with 14 bases remaining between them. The CDR3 is 14 amino acids. This CDR3 reads CASSRQTGITEAFF. CDR3 bases: TGTGCCAGCAGTCGCCAGACAGGTATCACTGAAGCTTTCTTT.

This rearrangement joins TRBV6-1 to TRBJ1-2; TRBD1 matches at 8 bases. V was clipped by 6 bases and J by 10 bases; unmatched bases: 4. The CDR3 is 11 residues long. Looked up from germline, CDR1 is MNHNS and CDR2 is SASEGT. The CDR3 is CASRGQDLYTF. The CDR3 DNA follows: TGTGCCAGCAGGGGACAGGACCTCTACACCTTC.

The rearrangement uses TRBV7-9 and TRBJ2-1; D not certain. The CDR3 is 12 residues long. Germline lookup yields CDR1 SEHNR and CDR2 FQNEAQ (reference sequence). The ends were cut back, 8 bases at V and 8 bases at J, with 13 bases in the middle. The DNA for the CDR3 is TGTGCCAGCCAAACCAAACGGGATGAGCAGTTCTTC. Translated, it gives CASQTKRDEQFF.

The rearrangement uses TRBV10-3 and TRBJ1-3; possibly TRBD1 for D (5 bases). The CDR3 runs to 14 residues. Trimming took off 11 bases at V and 0 bases at J, with 14 bases between the two ends. CDR1 and CDR2 from the germline V gene are ENHRY and SYGVKD. The CDR3: CASTGPTSGNTIYF. The DNA for the CDR3 is TGTGCCTCCACAGGTCCCACCTCTGGAAACACCATATATTTT.

The gene calls are TRBV7-8 and TRBJ2-2; no clear D. The germline V gene has CDR1 SGHVS and CDR2 FQNEAQ. V was cut by 5 bases and J by 8 bases, with 12 bases left in between. The CDR3 loop spans 13 amino acids. CDR3 in DNA: TGTGCCAGCAGCCTTAACTCGGCAGGGGAGCTGTTTTTT. This gives the protein CASSLNSAGELFF.

The rearrangement links TRBV5-8 to TRBJ2-5; 8 bases agree with TRBD2. CDR3 length: 14 residues. J was trimmed by 4 bases and V by 4 bases; bases with no gene match: 6. Germline CDR1 reads SGHTS; CDR2 reads YDEGEE. The CDR3 is CASSPGLAGETQYF. CDR3 DNA: TGTGCCAGCAGCCCTGGACTAGCAGGAGAGACCCAGTACTTC.

CDR3 amino acids: CASSEKETKQYF. Here the CDR3 DNA reads TGTGCCAGCAGTGAGAAAGAGACCAAGCAGTACTTC. V usage is TRBV25-1 and J usage is TRBJ2-7; D not resolved. The CDR3 runs to 12 residues. V was cut by 3 bases and J by 8 bases, with 11 bases left in between. Germline V gene data show CDR1 as MGHDK and CDR2 as SYGVNS.

The chain couples TRBV7-9 to TRBJ2-7, with 13 nucleotides matching TRBD2. V lost 5 bases to trimming and J lost 6 bases; unmatched junction nucleotides: 10. Germline V gives CDR1 SEHNR, CDR2 FQNEAQ (reference sequence). The CDR3 is 16 amino acids. CDR3 in DNA: TGTGCCAGCAGCACCCACGGGACTAGCGGGATGCGCGAGCAGTACTTC. Its translation: CASSTHGTSGMREQYF.

J is TRBJ1-1 and V is TRBV11-1, with TRBD1 identical over 11 bases. In germline, CDR1 is SGHAT, CDR2 FQDESV (reference sequence). J gave up 8 bases and V 3 bases, and 11 bases lay outside the gene matches. The CDR3 length is 16 residues. Here the CDR3 reads CASSFGTGGFLEEAFF. The CDR3 DNA follows: TGTGCCAGCAGCTTTGGGACAGGGGGGTTTTTGGAGGAAGCTTTCTTT.

The DNA of the CDR3 is TGTGCCAGTAGTCTGCTTGGGGGGCCTCCCTTAAGTAATGAGCAGTTCTTC. The encoded protein is CASSLLGGPPLSNEQFF. The chain uses TRBV19 and TRBJ2-1; perhaps D is TRBD1 or TRBD2 (6 bases each). This CDR3 region has 17 residues. V lost 5 bases, J lost 7 bases, and 24 bases lay in between. Germline V CDR1 and CDR2: LNHDA, SQIVND (reference sequence). The whole variable domain, filled in from reference TRBV19 and TRBJ2-1, reads DGGITQSPKYLFRKEGQNVTLSCEQNLNHDAMYWYRQDPGQGLRLIYYSQIVNDFQKGDIAEGYSVSREKKESFPLTVTSAQKNPTAFYLCASSLLGGPPLSNEQFFGPGTRLTVL.

This clone was observed once. The J gene is TRBJ1-4, the V gene TRBV2, with D hard to call. The V end was cut by 7 bases, the J end by 4 bases, with 10 bases between. The length of the CDR3 is 13 residues. The germline V gene has CDR1 SNHLY and CDR2 FYNNEI. In nucleotides, the CDR3 is TGTGCCAGCACTTTTTTGGTTAATGAAAAACTGTTTTTT. It is translated as CASTFLVNEKLFF. The full variable domain, in which reference TRBV2 and TRBJ1-4 provide the parts outside the CDR3, is EPEVTQTPSHQVTQMGQEVILRCVPISNHLYFYWYRQILGQKVEFLVSFYNNEISEKSEIFDDQFSVERPDGSNFTLKIRSTKLEDSAMYFCASTFLVNEKLFFGSGTQLSVL.

The rearrangement joins TRBV5-6 to TRBJ2-1; no clear D. The CDR3 is 11 amino acids. Germline CDR1 SGHDT, CDR2 YYEEEE. V lost 2 bases and J lost 5, with 2 bases in between. CDR3 sequence: CASSFNNEQFF. The CDR3 nucleotides are TGTGCCAGCAGCTTCAACAATGAGCAGTTCTTC.

This clone turned up a few times. The rearrangement joins TRBV11-2 to TRBJ2-1; 9 positions match TRBD2. Germline values: CDR1 SGHAT, CDR2 FQNNGV. This CDR3 has 14 amino acids. V lost 3 bases to trimming and J lost 8 bases; unmatched junction nucleotides: 5. CDR3 region: CASSFSGSNYEQFF. DNA of the CDR3: TGTGCCAGCAGCTTTAGCGGGAGCAACTATGAGCAGTTCTTC.

The rearrangement joins TRBV6-6 to TRBJ2-7, with TRBD2 as a possible D gene (5 bases). The germline V gene has CDR1 MNHNY and CDR2 SVGAGI (reference sequence). The ends were cut back, 5 bases at V and 1 base at J, with 15 bases in the middle. The CDR3 runs 15 residues. CDR3 residues: CASSPLGGGSYEQYF. The CDR3 DNA is TGTGCCAGCAGTCCCTTGGGCGGAGGATCCTACGAGCAGTACTTC.

This clone was observed a handful of times. V usage is TRBV7-9 and J usage is TRBJ1-1, with 8 bases that match TRBD1. CDR1 SEHNR and CDR2 FQNEAQ come from the germline V gene (reference sequence). The CDR3 is 15 residues long. V lost 4 bases and J lost 3; bases outside the gene matches: 7. The CDR3 loop reads CASSSWTGKYTEAFF. CDR3 DNA sequence: TGTGCCAGCAGCTCTTGGACAGGGAAATACACTGAAGCTTTCTTT.

The chain is built from TRBV28 and TRBJ2-7; 10 nucleotides align to TRBD1. J was trimmed by 2 bases and V by 4 bases; bases with no gene match: 5. Germline V gene data show CDR1 as MDHEN and CDR2 as SYDVKM. CDR3 length: 15 residues. CDR3 DNA: TGTGCCAGCAGTTCTCCCGGGACAGGGGCCTACGAGCAGTACTTC. This codes for CASSSPGTGAYEQYF. Combining the CDR3 with reference TRBV28 and TRBJ2-7 gives the whole variable domain DVKVTQSSRYLVKRTGEKVFLECVQDMDHENMFWYRQDPGLGLRLIYFSYDVKMKEKGDIPEGYSVSREKKERFSLILESASTNQTSMYLCASSSPGTGAYEQYFGPGTRLTVT.

V is TRBV5-1 and J is TRBJ2-7, with 8 bases matching TRBD1. CDR3 length equals 15 residues. CDR1 is SGHRS and CDR2 is YFSETQ in the germline V gene. The trim removed 2 bases at V and 1 base at J, leaving 5 bases unmatched. The CDR3 DNA reads as TGCGCCAGCAGCTTTGACAGGGGTCGGTCCTACGAGCAGTACTTC. Its protein is CASSFDRGRSYEQYF.

V usage is TRBV19 and J usage is TRBJ2-5, with D possibly being TRBD1 (5 bases). There are 13 residues in the CDR3. CDR1 is LNHDA, CDR2 SQIVND, per germline (reference sequence). V was pared by 7 bases and J by 1 base, with 10 bases between. CDR3 residues: CASKVDSQETQYF. The CDR3, as DNA: TGTGCCAGTAAGGTCGACAGCCAAGAGACCCAGTACTTC.

This chain joins TRBV7-9 and TRBJ1-1; D is perhaps TRBD1 (5 bases). There are 15 residues in the CDR3. V was clipped by 5 bases and J by 1 base, with 14 bases between them. Per germline, CDR1 SEHNR and CDR2 FQNEAQ (reference sequence). The CDR3, as DNA: TGTGCCAGCAGCCCAACGGGACGGACGAACACTGAAGCTTTCTTT. It translates to CASSPTGRTNTEAFF.

J is TRBJ2-5 and V is TRBV18; the D is unclear. Per the germline V gene, CDR1 is KGHSH and CDR2 is LQKENI. The CDR3 spans 13 residues. Trimming took 6 bases from V and 1 from J, leaving 9 bases between them. DNA of the CDR3: TGTGCCAGCTCCCGAGAGTTCCAAGAGACCCAGTACTTC. It is translated as CASSREFQETQYF.

This rearrangement joins TRBV27 to TRBJ1-2, with D perhaps TRBD1 (6 bases). CDR1 is MNHEY and CDR2 is SMNVEV in the germline V gene (reference sequence). Trimming removed 2 bases from V and 1 base from J, with 8 bases in between. This CDR3 is built from 14 residues. CDR3 in DNA: TGTGCCAGCAGTTTAAAGGGGGGTAACTATGGCTACACCTTC. Its protein product is CASSLKGGNYGYTF.

The chain couples TRBV7-9 to TRBJ1-2; no clear D. The CDR3 length is 11 residues. The ends were cut back, 3 bases at V and 1 base at J, with 0 bases in the middle. Germline CDR1 is SEHNR and CDR2 is FQNEAQ (reference sequence). CDR3 loop: CASSFNYGYTF. CDR3 in DNA: TGTGCCAGCAGCTTTAACTATGGCTACACCTTC.

The V and J genes are TRBV19 and TRBJ2-7; the match to TRBD1 covers 7 bases. After removal of 5 bases from V and 2 bases from J, the junction contained 9 bases not matched to a gene. Germline V lookup: CDR1 LNHDA, CDR2 SQIVND (reference sequence). The length of the CDR3 is 15 residues. The CDR3 region is CASSGTASRTYEQYF. CDR3 DNA sequence: TGTGCCAGTAGTGGGACAGCCTCAAGGACCTACGAGCAGTACTTC.

V gene TRBV14 combines with J gene TRBJ1-6, with TRBD1 matching over 7 bases. The CDR3 runs 15 residues. The V gene's germline CDR1 is SGHDN and CDR2 FVKESK. With 1 base clipped from V and 10 bases from J, the junction kept 7 bases outside the gene matches. The CDR3 protein is CASSQGTGLYSPLHF. In nucleotides, the CDR3 is TGTGCCAGCAGCCAAGGGACAGGACTTTACTCACCCCTCCACTTT.

The J gene is TRBJ1-1, the V gene TRBV18; 11 bases line up with TRBD1. J lost 9 bases, V lost 3 bases, and 6 bases had no gene match. The CDR3 is 14 amino acids. Germline V gene sequence: CDR1 KGHSH, CDR2 LQKENI. This CDR3 reads CASSPDRGPAKAFF. CDR3 DNA sequence: TGTGCCAGCTCACCGGACAGGGGGCCGGCCAAAGCTTTCTTT. The entire variable domain, with the rest obtained from reference TRBV18 and TRBJ1-1, is as follows: NAGVMQNPRHLVRRRGQEARLRCSPMKGHSHVYWYRQLPEEGLKFMVYLQKENIIDESGMPKERFSAEFPKEGPSILRIQQVVRGDSAAYFCASSPDRGPAKAFFGQGTRLTVV.